This T cell receptor beta chain was observed in a study of vaccination and CD4 T cells after COVID-19 (dated by TCRdb to between 2021 and 2023). For the study in its entirety: Every convalescent patient had a positive nasal swab PCR test for SARS-CoV-2, with mild disease in nine patients and severe disease in one. Post-COVID blood samples from convalescent patients were collected a median of approximately 93 days after diagnosis, with a range of about 35 to 161 days. The time from the second vaccine dose to post-vaccine blood sampling had a median of around 72 days and ranged from roughly 13 to 241 days. Control cultures received a CEFX viral epitope pool as the positive control, an HIV-1 Nef peptide pool as the negative control, or no peptide. The cultures were stimulated with overlapping spike peptide pools from SARS-CoV-2 and from the common cold coronaviruses HCoV-NL63, HCoV-OC43 and HCoV-229E. Participants received two doses of either the Pfizer-BioNTech BNT162b2 vaccine (n=8) or the Moderna mRNA-1273 vaccine (n=2). In ten to eleven COVID-19 convalescent patients and a handful of infection-naive healthy vaccine recipients, researchers compared the spike-specific CD4+ TCR repertoire from before mRNA vaccination with the repertoire from after. In the convalescent cohort there were six males and four females, among whom were two Hispanic individuals, seven Caucasians, two Asians and one multiracial person. General study outcomes and caveats: In convalescent patients, a median 86.3% of post-vaccine SARS-CoV-2-reactive clones were detected only after vaccination, and vaccine-specific priming was suggested by this finding. Only a relatively small number of convalescent patients were included in the study, and early timepoints following natural infection were not analyzed. Nearly all vaccine-specific clones in convalescent patients (304 of 307) were mono-reactive for SARS-CoV-2 spike rather than cross-reactive with common cold coronaviruses. The median count of SARS-CoV-2-reactive clonotypes went up from approximately 20 after infection to about 40 after vaccination, although the change was not significant.

The CDR3 sequence holds 11 residues, the cysteine and phenylalanine included. The CDR3 DNA has 33 bases and is translated from base 1. V loses 10 bases, J loses 3 bases, and the germline ends lie 7 bases apart. CDR1 WNHNN and CDR2 SYGVQD are derived from the germline V gene (reference sequence). The meaning of the sample's treatment or condition label: roughly 11-day PBMC culture with coronavirus spike peptide pools or control peptides (ViraFEST assay). To expand antigen-specific T cells with peptide pools and then pick out the expanded clonotypes through TCR sequencing, the study relied on the ViraFEST assay. The positive SARS-CoV-2 PCR tests of the convalescent patients were dated from March to December 2020, before the Alpha, Beta and Delta variants emerged in the United States. PBMCs were cultured at approximately 2 million per well in IMDM supplemented with 5% human AB serum and approximately 10 IU/ml IL-2, with 10 ug/ml peptide pools added. Half of the culture medium was replaced with fresh IL-2-containing medium on days 3 and 7. After approximately 11 days of culture, CD4+ T cells were isolated by negative selection with the EasySep CD4+ T cell isolation kit. PBMCs were separated from whole blood using Ficoll-Paque Plus gradient centrifugation and then either used fresh or cryopreserved at -140C. In general, triplicate wells were set up for every culture condition.

In the case of this clonotype: No antigen is known for it. Base qualities are not recorded, but no much larger clone differs from it by a single base.

Libraries came from PCR. DNA from cultured CD4+ T cells was subjected to TCR sequencing with the Oncomine TCR Beta short-read assay at the Johns Hopkins FTIC core. The QIAamp micro DNA kit was used to extract genomic DNA from the cultured CD4+ T cells. Oncomine TCR Beta libraries made from cultured CD4+ T cells were pooled using unique dual indexes and sequenced on an Illumina iSeq 100. The authors' analysis ran thus. Non-productive sequences were filtered out, and CDR3s that did not start with C, did not end with F or W, or were shorter than 7 amino acids were discarded. Antigen-specific clonotypes were identified using the MANAFEST web application through comparison of peptide-stimulated wells with reference and other culture wells. To be called positive, a clone needed an FDR below 0.05, an odds ratio above 5, and a productive frequency above 0.1% in at least two of three replicate wells. A clonotype was classed as cross-reactive if the clonotype showed significant expansion both in SARS-CoV-2 spike wells and in at least one common cold coronavirus spike condition. Using R version 3.6.1, CDR3 homology was evaluated through Levenshtein distances (stringdist) along with unrooted phylogenetic trees (ape). Clones were called with MiXCR by TCRdb after fastp trimmed the public reads at Q25, and only in-frame beta chains were retained. Rows with a matching CDR3 protein are joined into one entry that keeps the most common DNA and genes. TCRdb assigned the V and J calls; the authors' analysis was not used. This sample has 12,000 or so distinct CDR3 sequences in its table, and roughly 80% of those were observed once. About a tenth of the sample is in the top ten clones.

The sequencing sample was made of CD4+ T cells from blood, cultured in vitro. This TCR was sampled from a human donor who had recovered from COVID-19. The chain links TRBV10-1 with TRBJ1-5; no confident D gene assignment can be made. CDR3 sequence: CATLSNQPQHF. The nucleotide sequence reads TGCGCCACCCTATCCAATCAGCCCCAGCATTTT.